This T cell receptor beta chain was found in a study of circulating CD8 cells and anti-PD-1 response in melanoma. About this clonotype: Since a far larger clone is one base different, this is likely a read error.

Four subsets defined by PD-1 and/or TIGIT were sorted from live CD3+CD8+TCRalphabeta+ cells. The QIAseq Immune Repertoire TCR panel built the libraries from roughly 16 ng of total RNA. TCRdb used MiXCR to reprocess the reads, holding one entry per CDR3 protein. Among 140 or so distinct CDR3 sequences listed, 20% were seen once. The sequence was obtained from a human donor with melanoma. Sequences were derived from CD8+ T cells from PBMCs, sampled at baseline or after one month of anti-PD-1 therapy (not recorded which).

CDR3 DNA sequence: TGTGCCTGCAGTTTAGGATCAGGATTTGCGACCCAGTACTTC. This gives the protein CACSLGSGFATQYF. V and J are TRBV28 and TRBJ2-5; no reliable D call. The CDR3 has 14 residues. Germline loops: CDR1 MDHEN, CDR2 SYDVKM.